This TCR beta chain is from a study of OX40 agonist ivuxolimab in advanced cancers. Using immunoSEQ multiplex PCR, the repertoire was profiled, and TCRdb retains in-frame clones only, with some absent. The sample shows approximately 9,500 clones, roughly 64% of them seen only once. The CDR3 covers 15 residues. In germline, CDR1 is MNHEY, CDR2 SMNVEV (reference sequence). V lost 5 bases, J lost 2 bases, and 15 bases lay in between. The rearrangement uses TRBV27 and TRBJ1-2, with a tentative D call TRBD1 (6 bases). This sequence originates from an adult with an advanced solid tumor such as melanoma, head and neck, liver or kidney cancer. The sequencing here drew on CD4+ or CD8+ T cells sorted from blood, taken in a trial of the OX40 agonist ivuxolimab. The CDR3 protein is CASSMVGAGNYGYTF. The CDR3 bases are TGTGCCAGCAGTATGGTGGGGGCGGGGAACTATGGCTACACCTTC.